The clone carrying this T cell receptor beta chain was seen ten or more times. Its antigen is unidentified. With a J-beta primer mix and a sample-barcoded 5' primer, a second PCR ran about 7 to 12 cycles. TCRdb re-called the 5' RACE reads with MiXCR, one entry per CDR3 protein. The table records about 700,000 distinct CDR3 sequences, about 34% of them present only once. The data belong to a study of blood T cells in healthy people across ages. Whole-study results and caveats: A greater number of naive CD4+ cells and higher diversity distinguished long-lived donors from aged donors. There was no known CMV status for donors, so expanded clonotype changes were possibly confounded.

The authors drew around 9.4 milliliters of peripheral blood from each donor. Each sample yielded at least 5 micrograms of PBMC total RNA. In germline, CDR1 is SGDLS, CDR2 YYNGEE. The CDR3 extends over 15 amino acids. With 2 bases removed from V and 5 bases from J, the gap between germline ends came to 17 bases. The chain combines TRBV9 with TRBJ2-7; TRBD1 might be the D (6 bases). The sample was blood. The receptor was isolated from an elderly woman in good health. The CDR3 region is CASSVGQLSGNEQYF. Here the CDR3 DNA reads TGTGCCAGCAGCGTCGGACAGCTCTCGGGGAACGAGCAGTACTTC.